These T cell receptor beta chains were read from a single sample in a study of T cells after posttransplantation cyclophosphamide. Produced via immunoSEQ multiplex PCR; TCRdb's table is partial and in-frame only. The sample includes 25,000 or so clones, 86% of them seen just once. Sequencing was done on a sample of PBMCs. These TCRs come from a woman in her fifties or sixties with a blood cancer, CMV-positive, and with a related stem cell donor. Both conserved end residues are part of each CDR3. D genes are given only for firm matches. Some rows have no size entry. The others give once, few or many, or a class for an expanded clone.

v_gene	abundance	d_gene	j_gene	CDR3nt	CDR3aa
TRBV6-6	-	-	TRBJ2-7	TGTGCCAGCAGTTACGGGGACTTGCGTACCTACGAGCAGTACTTC	CASSYGDLRTYEQYF
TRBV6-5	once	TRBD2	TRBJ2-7	TGTGCCAGCAGTTACCGTGGTAGCGGGAGGTCCTACGAGCAGTACTTC	CASSYRGSGRSYEQYF
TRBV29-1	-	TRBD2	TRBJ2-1	TGCAGCGTTCAGCGGGAGCTCAACAATGAGCAGTTCTTC	CSVQRELNNEQFF
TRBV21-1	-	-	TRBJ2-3	TGTGCCAGCAGCAAAGATCCCCGGACTAGCGGGAGGGGGGATAGCACAGATACGCAGTATTTT	CASSKDPRTSGRGDSTDTQYF
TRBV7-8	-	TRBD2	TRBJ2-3	TGTGCCAGCAGCTTAATGACTAGCGGGACGGGGGATACGCAGTATTTT	CASSLMTSGTGDTQYF
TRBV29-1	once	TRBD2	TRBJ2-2	TGCAGCGTTTCAGCTGGGACTAGGAGAGACACCGGGGAGCTGTTTTTT	CSVSAGTRRDTGELFF
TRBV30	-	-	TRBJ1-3	TGTGCCTGGGGCCGGGACACTCTTGGAAACACCATATATTTT	CAWGRDTLGNTIYF
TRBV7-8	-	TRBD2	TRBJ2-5	TGTGCCAGCAGCTTAGGGCTAGCGGGAGGTCAAGAGACCCAGTACTTC	CASSLGLAGGQETQYF
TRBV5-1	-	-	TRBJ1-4	TGCGCCAGCAGCTTGGGTCACCACTCAACTAATGAAAAACTGTTTTTT	CASSLGHHSTNEKLFF
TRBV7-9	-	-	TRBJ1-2	TGTGCCAGCAGCTTAAGAGGGGGAGGCTACACCTTC	CASSLRGGGYTF
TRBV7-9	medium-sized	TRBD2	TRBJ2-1	TGTGCCAGCAGCTTAGTGGGACTAGCCAACAAACAGTTCTTC	CASSLVGLANKQFF
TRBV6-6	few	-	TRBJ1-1	TGTGCCAGCAAGGGGCTAACTGAAGCTTTCTTT	CASKGLTEAFF
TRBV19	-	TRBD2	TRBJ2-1	TGTGCCAGTAGTGCGGGACTAGCTTACCACAATGAGCAGTTCTTC	CASSAGLAYHNEQFF
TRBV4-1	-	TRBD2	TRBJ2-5	TGCGCCAGCAGCCTGCCGAGCGGGAGGAGGGGAGAGACCCAGTACTTC	CASSLPSGRRGETQYF
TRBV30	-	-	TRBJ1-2	TGTGCCTGGAGTGTGACAGGTGACGCTGGTGGCTACACCTTC	CAWSVTGDAGGYTF
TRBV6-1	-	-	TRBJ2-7	TGTGCCAGCAGGTTCCGAGGCGGCTCCTACGAGCAGTACTTC	CASRFRGGSYEQYF
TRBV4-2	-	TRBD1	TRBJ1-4	TGTGCCAGCAGCCAAGCTGGACAGGGGGCTGCTAATGAAAAACTGTTTTTT	CASSQAGQGAANEKLFF
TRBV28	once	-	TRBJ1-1	TGTGCCAGCATGAGGCAGGGAAGAATCCGCGACACTGAAGCTTTCTTT	CASMRQGRIRDTEAFF
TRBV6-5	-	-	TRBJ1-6	TGTGCCAGCAGTTACTCGATCGGGTTGAATTCACCCCTCCACTTT	CASSYSIGLNSPLHF
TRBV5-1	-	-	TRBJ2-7	TGCGCCAGCAGCTTGGGACAGTCCTACGAGCAGTACTTC	CASSLGQSYEQYF
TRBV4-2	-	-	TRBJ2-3	TGTGCCAGCAGCCCCTCCCCTTTAGCAGATACGCAGTATTTT	CASSPSPLADTQYF
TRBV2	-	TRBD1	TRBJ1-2	TGTGCCAGCAGTAACAGGGGCTACTATGGCTACACCTTC	CASSNRGYYGYTF
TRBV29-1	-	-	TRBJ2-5	TGCAGCGTTTGGGGACTGAGACAAGAGACCCAGTACTTC	CSVWGLRQETQYF
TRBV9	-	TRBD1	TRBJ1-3	TGTGCCAGCAGCGTCGGACAGGGGGCAGGAAACACCATATATTTT	CASSVGQGAGNTIYF
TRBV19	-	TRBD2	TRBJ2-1	TGTGCCAGTAGTATAGGTAGCGGGAGGGCTTCCTCCTACAATGAGCAGTTCTTC	CASSIGSGRASSYNEQFF
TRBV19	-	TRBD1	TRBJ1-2	TGTGCCAGTAGTATGACAGGGGCAATCTATGGCTACACCTTC	CASSMTGAIYGYTF
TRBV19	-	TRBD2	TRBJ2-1	TGTGCCAGTAGTACGCTAGCGGGAGATGCCCCCAATGAGCAGTTCTTC	CASSTLAGDAPNEQFF
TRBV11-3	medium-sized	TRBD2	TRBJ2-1	TGTGCCAGCAGCTCCGGGGGGGGTCAGAGAAATGAGCAGTTCTTC	CASSSGGGQRNEQFF
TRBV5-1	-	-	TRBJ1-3	TGCGCCAGCAGCTTGGGGCAGGCGGGAGGAAACACCATATATTTT	CASSLGQAGGNTIYF
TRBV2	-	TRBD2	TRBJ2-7	TGTGCCAGCAGGGGGACTAGCGGGGCCCCCTACGAGCAGTACTTC	CASRGTSGAPYEQYF
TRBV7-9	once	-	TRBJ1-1	TGTGCCAGCAGCTTGGAGGGGAGCACTGAAGCTTTCTTT	CASSLEGSTEAFF
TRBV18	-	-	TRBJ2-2	TGTGCCAGCTCGGAGCGGGCAGCGAACACCGGGGAGCTGTTTTTT	CASSERAANTGELFF
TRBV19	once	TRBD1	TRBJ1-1	TGTGCCAGTAGTATAGGTAGACAGGGGAGCACTGAAGCTTTCTTT	CASSIGRQGSTEAFF
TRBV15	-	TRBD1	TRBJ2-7	TGTGCCACCAGCGGGGACCAGGGACAGCTCTACGAGCAGTACTTC	CATSGDQGQLYEQYF
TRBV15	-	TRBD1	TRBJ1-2	TGTGCCACCAGCAAAGGGGGGACAGGAGATCTGGATGGCTACACCTTC	CATSKGGTGDLDGYTF
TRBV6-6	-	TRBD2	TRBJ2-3	TGTGCCAGCAGTTTCTTAGCGGGAGGCAACACAGATACGCAGTATTTT	CASSFLAGGNTDTQYF
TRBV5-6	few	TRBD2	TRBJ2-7	TGTGCCAGCAGCTTAGGGACTAGCGGGGGCCGCGAGCAGTACTTC	CASSLGTSGGREQYF
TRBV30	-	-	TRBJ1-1	TGTGCCTGGGAACAGGAGGGCACTGAAGCTTTCTTT	CAWEQEGTEAFF
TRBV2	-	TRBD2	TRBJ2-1	TGTGCCAGCAGTGCCTTAGCGGGAGGCGCCTACAATGAGCAGTTCTTC	CASSALAGGAYNEQFF
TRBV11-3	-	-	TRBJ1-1	TGTGCCAGCAGCAAAGGGTGGGGAGACACTGAAGCTTTCTTT	CASSKGWGDTEAFF
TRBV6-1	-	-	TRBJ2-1	TGTGCCAGCAGAGATACAGGGTACCCGAGGGATGAGCAGTTCTTC	CASRDTGYPRDEQFF
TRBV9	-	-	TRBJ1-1	TGTGCCAGCAGCGTAGAGTTTCTGAGTCAAGCTTTCTTT	CASSVEFLSQAFF
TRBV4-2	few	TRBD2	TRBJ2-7	TGTGCCAGCAGCCAAGTGGTAGCGGGAGACTCCTACGAGCAGTACTTC	CASSQVVAGDSYEQYF
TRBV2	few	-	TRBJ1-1	TGTGCCAGCAGTGTGAGAGACACTGAAGCTTTCTTT	CASSVRDTEAFF
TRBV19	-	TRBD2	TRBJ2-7	TGTGCCAGTAGTAGGGGCCGAGGGCTAGCGGGAGAGTCCTACGAGCAGTACTTC	CASSRGRGLAGESYEQYF
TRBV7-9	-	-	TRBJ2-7	TGTGCCAGCAGCTTAGAACAGGGTGGCGAGCAGTACTTC	CASSLEQGGEQYF
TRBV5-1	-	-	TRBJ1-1	TGCGCCAGCAGCTTGGGGCAAATGAACACTGAAGCTTTCTTT	CASSLGQMNTEAFF
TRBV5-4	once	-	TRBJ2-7	TGTGCCAGCAGCCACAGGGCTCCGGGAGAGCAGTACTTC	CASSHRAPGEQYF
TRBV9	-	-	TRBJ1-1	TGTGCCAGCAGCGTAGCAGGGGAGACGACTGAAGCTTTCTTT	CASSVAGETTEAFF
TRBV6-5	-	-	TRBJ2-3	TGTGCCAGCAGCCCACAGGGTTTTGACACAGATACGCAGTATTTT	CASSPQGFDTDTQYF
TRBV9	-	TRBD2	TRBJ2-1	TGTGCCAGCAGCACAATAGCGGGAGTCGTCAATGAGCAGTTCTTC	CASSTIAGVVNEQFF